This T cell receptor (beta chain) was observed in a study of T cells in Graves' hyperthyroidism and ophthalmopathy (dated by TCRdb to about 2019). The study in broad terms: Peripheral blood samples were taken at initial diagnosis, before any treatment was given. TCR V-J signatures able to tell the groups apart were searched for in a discovery cohort of 100 patients, of whom around 43 had Graves' ophthalmopathy and around 57 had stable Graves' hyperthyroidism. TCR Vbeta CDR3 sequencing of 130 to 150 peripheral blood samples (fewer than 45 ophthalmopathy, 75 or so hyperthyroidism and around 17 progressor patients) is reported in the paper. Following sampling, methimazole starting at 30 mg daily was given to hyperthyroidism patients, and high-dose intravenous methylprednisolone was given to ophthalmopathy patients. An independent validation cohort of under 20 hyperthyroidism patients and about 16 patients who later progressed to ophthalmopathy tested prospective prediction of ophthalmopathy. In addition, the study compared T-cell repertoires in thyroid tissue and in blood from roughly six Graves' hyperthyroidism patients. For training and testing, the 100 or so patients in the discovery cohort were randomly divided in a 7:3 ratio.

Results and caveats for the whole study, not just this receptor: In validation, the model predicted progression to ophthalmopathy with approximately 69% sensitivity and roughly 72% specificity, a median of 6.5 months before onset. Most expanded thyroid clonotypes (frequency above 0.001) were also found in blood, which suggests that blood repertoires may mirror thyroid immune responses. A model built on a 13 V-J signature distinguished ophthalmopathy from stable hyperthyroidism, reaching around 88% sensitivity and about 81% specificity in cross-validation and 80%/75% in testing. No statistical method was used to fix the sample size in advance, and group allocation was not hidden from the investigators.

As regards this clonotype: This clone's antigen is unknown. Within one base of it there is no much larger clone, and no base qualities were kept.

Amplification of TCR beta CDR3 regions was carried out from RNA transcripts. For the first round of RT-PCR on the TCR CDR3, the HTBI primer set was used together with the Qiagen OneStep RT-PCR kit. The libraries were constructed in a second round of multiplex PCR and then size-selected and purified. The libraries were sequenced on an Illumina HiSeq2000 using paired-end 100 bp reads. The published analysis was carried out like this. Raw data were processed with SOAPnuke, discarding reads with adapters, uncalled bases, mean Phred below 15, or no exact constant-primer or identifier match. High-quality paired reads were merged using COPE v1.2.5, and each unique nucleotide sequence was defined as a clonotype. MiTCR v1.1 was used to align the clonotypes against IMGT TRBV, TRBD and TRBJ reference segments. The analysis included only V-J combinations with a frequency above 0.0001, which together covered around 99% of the repertoires. A TCS score was defined as the ratio between F50 (clonal expansion) and ExV (chaos), using BLOSUM62-based TCRdist between CDR3 peptides within each V-J. Welch's t-statistics and random forest reduced just over 500 V-J features to about 13, which were used in a naive Bayes classifier (R e1071). Through fastp at Q25 and MiXCR, TCRdb rebuilt clones from the public reads, retaining in-frame beta chains. Every distinct CDR3 protein forms one entry, paired with its most common genes and DNA. The V and J calls, along with clone size, are taken from TCRdb and not from the paper's own processing. The sample records under 350,000 distinct CDR3 sequences, approximately 18% of which are singletons. The ten largest clones add up to roughly 49% of the sample.

V loses 1 base of germline sequence and J loses 1 base, and the interval between the two ends is 7 bases. Including cysteine and phenylalanine, the CDR3 has 14 amino acids. The DNA shown is the 42-base CDR3, in frame from base 1. Per the germline V gene, MGHRA is the CDR1 and YSYEKL is the CDR2. Stable Graves' hyperthyroidism was defined as the absence of progression to ophthalmopathy over 18 months of follow-up. Hyperthyroidism patients were newly diagnosed, had a disease duration of under 2 months, and were aged 18 to 65 years. The study excluded patients with uncontrolled infections, other autoimmune diseases, pregnancy or lactation. Diagnoses relied on clinical symptoms, serum thyroxine and TRAb, thyroid ultrasound and orbital computed tomography. PBMCs were separated from 7.5 to 10 ml of fresh peripheral blood using Ficoll-Paque density gradient centrifugation. Total RNA was extracted using Trizol reagent, and RNA quality was assessed on an Agilent 2100 Bioanalyzer.

The V gene is TRBV4-1 and the J gene is TRBJ1-1; TRBD1 could be the D gene, as 5 bases match. The sequenced sample consisted of blood. The receptor was isolated from a woman in her 50s with Graves' hyperthyroidism. The DNA sequence follows: TGCGCCAGCAGCCAAGCCGGGGCGAACACTGAAGCTTTCTTT. This is translated as CASSQAGANTEAFF.